This T cell receptor beta chain was captured by sequencing in a study of control samples from healthy donors and cancer patients. V lost 0 bases to trimming and J lost 0 bases, with 10 bases between them. Germline assignment: CDR1 LGHNA and CDR2 YNFKEQ. The CDR3 spans 16 residues. Here immunoSEQ multiplex PCR was the method, and the copy in TCRdb shows in-frame clones only, minus some. This repertoire shows about 86,000 clones, around nine tenths found once; its top ten account for roughly 9.7%. The receptor was derived from a woman between 45 and 60 years old with colorectal cancer. Sequencing was carried out using PBMCs. The rearrangement links TRBV4-2 to TRBJ2-3; D might be TRBD1 (6 bases). This CDR3 reads CASSQENRASTDTQYF. CDR3 sequence (DNA): TGTGCCAGCAGCCAAGAGAACAGGGCTAGCACAGATACGCAGTATTTT.